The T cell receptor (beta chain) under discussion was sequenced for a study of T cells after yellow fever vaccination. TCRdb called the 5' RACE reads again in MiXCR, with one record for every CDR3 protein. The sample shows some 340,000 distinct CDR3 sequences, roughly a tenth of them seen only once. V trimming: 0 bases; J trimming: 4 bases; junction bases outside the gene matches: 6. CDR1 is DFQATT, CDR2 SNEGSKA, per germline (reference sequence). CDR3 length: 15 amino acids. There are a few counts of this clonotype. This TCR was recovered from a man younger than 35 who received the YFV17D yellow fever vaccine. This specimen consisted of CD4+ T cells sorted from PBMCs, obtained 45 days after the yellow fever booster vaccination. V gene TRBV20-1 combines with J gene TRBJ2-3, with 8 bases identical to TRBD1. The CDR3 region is CSARDRQGAADTQYF. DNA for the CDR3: TGCAGTGCTAGAGATCGGCAGGGGGCCGCAGATACGCAGTATTTT.